This T cell receptor beta chain was profiled in a study of blood T cell repertoires in COVID-19. On the study more broadly: Spain, Italy and the United States supplied samples that represented acute and convalescent COVID-19.

Libraries were prepared by immunoSEQ multiplex PCR; TCRdb keeps only in-frame clonotypes and omits some of them. The table shows roughly 340,000 clones, with 80% to 90% occurring only once. Living in about 25 US areas, the participants were between roughly 18 and 89 years of age. Germline CDR1 and CDR2: MNHNS and SASEGT. V shed 3 bases and J shed 0 bases, with 11 bases lying between them. The CDR3 has 16 amino acids. The clonotype comes from a man aged 18 to 30 who had recovered from COVID-19. The material sequenced was PBMCs or T cells enriched from blood (not recorded which). V gene TRBV6-1 combines with J gene TRBJ2-2, with TRBD1 as a possible D gene (6 bases). This CDR3 is CASSDRGLTNTGELFF. In DNA form, the CDR3 reads TGTGCCAGCAGTGACAGGGGCCTCACGAACACCGGGGAGCTGTTTTTT.